The 21 T cell receptor beta chains below come from one sample, sequenced in a study of blood T cell repertoires in COVID-19. The repertoire was sequenced with immunoSEQ multiplex PCR; TCRdb's copy has only in-frame clones and lacks some. The repertoire holds 220,000 or so clones, with about 80% as singletons. The sequenced sample consisted of peripheral blood. Receptors were obtained from a woman in her sixties with acute or convalescent COVID-19.

This chain joins TRBV6-5 and TRBJ2-2, with 7 positions matching TRBD1. Germline CDR1 and CDR2: MNHEY and SVGAGI. Losses at the gene ends were 6 bases for V and 6 bases for J; bases not matched to a gene: 7. This CDR3 is 14 amino acids long. CDR3 sequence: CASSRDSIPGELFF. The CDR3 DNA is TGTGCCAGCAGCAGGGACAGTATACCCGGGGAGCTGTTTTTT.

DNA for the CDR3: TGTGCCAGCATGCGCGGGGGGGGAGATGGCTACACCTTC. The encoded protein is CASMRGGGDGYTF. The chain recombines TRBV21-1 with TRBJ1-2. TRBV21-1 has pseudogene status. CDR3 length: 13 amino acids.

This clone is a singleton in its sample. The gene calls are TRBV2 and TRBJ2-2; 10 bases line up with TRBD2. Germline V gene sequence: CDR1 SNHLY, CDR2 FYNNEI. V dropped 5 bases and J dropped 1; count of bases not matched to a gene: 7. The CDR3 covers 17 residues. The CDR3 coding sequence is TGTGCCAGCAGTTTCCAACTAGCGGGGAAGAACACCGGGGAGCTGTTTTTT. Translating it yields CASSFQLAGKNTGELFF.

The chain couples TRBV2 to TRBJ2-5; maybe TRBD2 (6 bases). The germline V gene encodes CDR1 SNHLY and CDR2 FYNNEI. The germline V and J ends were trimmed by 6 bases and 7 bases, with 12 bases remaining between them. The CDR3 spans 12 residues. Written as DNA, the CDR3 is TGTGCCAGCAGCGATAGGAGGGGGACCCAGTACTTC. It yields the protein CASSDRRGTQYF.

This chain connects TRBV27 to TRBJ2-7; 14 bases are a match to TRBD2. V trimming: 6 bases; J trimming: 2 bases; junction bases outside the gene matches: 3. This CDR3 is built from 15 residues. Germline CDR1 and CDR2: MNHEY and SMNVEV (reference sequence). CDR3 DNA sequence: TGTGCCAGCAGCTGGACTAGCGGGGGGCCCTACGAGCAGTACTTC. Amino acid sequence: CASSWTSGGPYEQYF.

V is TRBV29-1 and J is TRBJ1-5; 8 nucleotides line up with TRBD1. V shed 6 bases, J shed 3 bases, and the junction held 4 bases outside the gene matches. The CDR3 sequence is 13 residues long. Germline CDR1 SQVTM, CDR2 ANQGSEA. In DNA, the CDR3 is TGCAGCGTGGCGACAGGGGTCAATCAGCCCCAGCATTTT. This sequence encodes CSVATGVNQPQHF.

The chain is built from TRBV5-4 and TRBJ1-1; possible D gene TRBD1, 6 bases. Germline assignment: CDR1 SGHNT and CDR2 YYREEE (reference sequence). The V end lost 4 bases, the J end lost 1 base, and 11 bases lay between the germline ends. The CDR3 is 14 residues long. CDR3 amino acids: CASSGGGWNTEAFF. The CDR3 DNA reads as TGTGCCAGCAGCGGGGGGGGCTGGAACACTGAAGCTTTCTTT.

The rearrangement links TRBV7-8 to TRBJ2-3, with TRBD1 as a possible D gene (6 bases). Per germline, CDR1 SGHVS and CDR2 FQNEAQ. The germline V and J ends were trimmed by 2 bases and 2 bases, with 26 bases remaining between them. CDR3 length: 20 residues. CDR3 nucleotide sequence: TGTGCCAGCAGCTTAATAGGGGCCCGGTTAGGGACACAAAACACAGATACGCAGTATTTT. Encoded protein: CASSLIGARLGTQNTDTQYF.

To note about this clone: This CDR3 is also generated by other DNA sequences in the sample. This chain uses TRBV7-2 with TRBJ1-3; the D is unclear. The CDR3 is made up of 14 amino acids. V shed 3 bases and J shed 1 base, with 7 bases lying between them. Germline V gives CDR1 SGHTA, CDR2 FQGNSA. As DNA, the CDR3 is TGTGCCAGCAGCTTTGGAGGGTCTGGAAACACCATATATTTT. It codes for CASSFGGSGNTIYF.

J is TRBJ1-1 and V is TRBV7-2; D is uncertain. Germline V lookup: CDR1 SGHTA, CDR2 FQGNSA. Trimming cost V 5 bases and J 1 base, with 8 bases left between them. The CDR3 length is 13 residues. The chain's CDR3 is CASSRRQNTEAFF. As DNA, the CDR3 is TGTGCCAGCAGCCGACGACAGAACACTGAAGCTTTCTTT.

The V and J genes are TRBV14 and TRBJ2-5; D perhaps matches TRBD2 (5 bases). V lost 5 bases, J lost 5 bases, and 12 bases lay in between. CDR1 and CDR2 (germline): SGHDN, FVKESK. The CDR3 consists of 13 residues. The CDR3 reads CASSGSSTETQYF. The CDR3 nucleotides are TGTGCCAGCAGCGGGAGTAGCACGGAGACCCAGTACTTC.

The rearrangement uses TRBV24-1 and TRBJ1-1; 7 bases agree with TRBD1. CDR1 KGHDR and CDR2 SFDVKD come from the germline V gene. The CDR3 consists of 13 residues. Losses at the gene ends were 7 bases for V and 8 bases for J; bases not matched to a gene: 9. This CDR3 is CATRRGDSREAFF. The CDR3 DNA follows: TGTGCCACCAGAAGGGGGGACAGTCGAGAAGCTTTCTTT.

The genes are TRBV12-3 or TRBV12-4 and TRBJ1-1; D is unresolved. V was pared by 5 bases and J by 1 base, with 8 bases between. The CDR3 is made up of 13 amino acids. The CDR3 here is CASSAARNTEAFF. The CDR3 bases are TGTGCCAGCAGTGCGGCCCGGAACACTGAAGCTTTCTTT.

The chain links TRBV7-2 to TRBJ2-3; 7 bases align to TRBD2. The CDR3 contains 14 residues. V shed 6 bases, J shed 6 bases, and the junction held 9 bases outside the gene matches. Germline values: CDR1 SGHTA, CDR2 FQGNSA. CDR3 bases: TGTGCCAGCAGTTTGGCGGGGGATTGGGATACGCAGTATTTT. Translated: CASSLAGDWDTQYF. The variable domain in full, with the rest retrieved from reference TRBV7-2 and TRBJ2-3, is GAGVSQSPSNKVTEKGKDVELRCDPISGHTALYWYRQSLGQGLEFLIYFQGNSAPDKSGLPSDRFSAERTGGSVSTLTIQRTQQEDSAVYLCASSLAGDWDTQYFGPGTRLTVL.

The V call is TRBV7-6, the J call TRBJ1-5; 10 bases agree with TRBD1. After removal of 4 bases from V and 6 bases from J, the junction contained 9 bases not matched to a gene. This CDR3 comprises 16 residues. Germline V lookup: CDR1 SGHVS, CDR2 FNYEAQ. The CDR3 DNA is TGTGCCAGCAGCTCACTCACGGACAGGGGGTTTCAGCCCCAGCATTTT. Translation gives CASSSLTDRGFQPQHF. The whole variable domain, filled in from reference TRBV7-6 and TRBJ1-5, reads GAGVSQSPRYKVTKRGQDVALRCDPISGHVSLYWYRQALGQGPEFLTYFNYEAQQDKSGLPNDRFSAERPEGSISTLTIQRTEQRDSAMYRCASSSLTDRGFQPQHFGDGTRLSIL.

This sequence joins TRBV5-4 and TRBJ2-1; D gene unclear. The CDR3 is 12 amino acids. Trimming pared 1 base from V and 7 bases from J, leaving 6 bases between. Per germline, CDR1 SGHNT and CDR2 YYREEE (reference sequence). CDR3 protein: CASSLPKNEQFF. The CDR3 coding sequence is TGTGCCAGCAGCTTGCCCAAAAATGAGCAGTTCTTC. The variable domain in full, with the rest retrieved from reference TRBV5-4 and TRBJ2-1, is ETGVTQSPTHLIKTRGQQVTLRCSSQSGHNTVSWYQQALGQGPQFIFQYYREEENGRGNFPPRFSGLQFPNYSSELNVNALELDDSALYLCASSLPKNEQFFGPGTRLTVL.

The V call is TRBV6-5, the J call TRBJ1-5; no definite D call. The V and J ends lost 6 bases and 0 bases respectively, with 9 bases between them. This CDR3 has 14 amino acids. Germline CDR1 and CDR2: MNHEY and SVGAGI. The CDR3: CASSPRYSNQPQHF. Written as DNA, the CDR3 is TGTGCCAGCAGCCCCCGGTATAGCAATCAGCCCCAGCATTTT.

In the case of this clone: The DNA is left out, because the CDR3 cannot be placed on it with certainty; the CDR3 is given as TCRdb lists it. This chain uses TRBV3-1 (or the pseudogene TRBV3-2) with TRBJ2-7; the D call TRBD2 from the table was never checked on the DNA. Germline lookup yields CDR1 LGHDT and CDR2 YNNKEL (reference sequence). Termini included, the CDR3 measures 14 amino acids. The CDR3 loop reads CASSQGVASGSYYF.

This clone was seen only a few times. J is TRBJ1-2 and V is TRBV5-4; a weak D match, TRBD1 (5 bases). V was pared by 0 bases and J by 3 bases, with 9 bases between. Germline V lookup: CDR1 SGHNT, CDR2 YYREEE (reference sequence). This CDR3 region has 14 residues. The CDR3 sequence: CASSLVGGDYGYTF. In nucleotides, the CDR3 is TGTGCCAGCAGCTTGGTGGGGGGTGACTATGGCTACACCTTC.

This clone was counted a single time. J is TRBJ1-6 and V is TRBV21-1. TRBV21-1 is listed as a pseudogene. This CDR3 is built from 15 residues. CDR3 residues: CASSKVPPNNSPLHF. In nucleotides, the CDR3 is TGTGCCAGCAGCAAAGTTCCACCTAATAATTCACCCCTCCACTTT.

The chain is built from TRBV7-2 and TRBJ1-6; 9 bases line up with TRBD1. Per the germline V gene, CDR1 is SGHTA and CDR2 is FQGNSA. The CDR3 length is 14 residues. V lost 6 bases to trimming and J lost 4 bases; unmatched junction nucleotides: 1. Here the CDR3 DNA reads TGTGCCAGCAGTGACAGGGGGTATAATTCACCCCTCCACTTT. It is translated as CASSDRGYNSPLHF.